Shown below are 8 T cell receptor beta chains from a single sample sequenced in a study of T cells in women clearing cervical HPV infection. The assay was immunoSEQ multiplex PCR, and TCRdb's table has in-frame clones only and misses some. The table for this sample gives about 48,000 clones. The material sequenced was blood buffy coat. The receptors shown here come from a woman between 18 and 69 years old with a cervical HPV16 infection that either progressed to CIN3+ or cleared (not recorded which).

For this clone: The read ends 3 residues shy of where the CDR3 ends; the end is completed using the germline J gene. The rearrangement uses TRBV6-2 or TRBV6-3 and TRBJ2-6, with 8 bases that match TRBD1. The CDR3 is 17 amino acids. Germline values: CDR1 MNHEY, CDR2 SVGEGT. With 2 bases clipped from V and 1 base from J, the junction kept 4 bases outside the gene matches. The CDR3 here is CASSYPRQGSGANVLTF. Incomplete CDR3 DNA: TGTGCCAGCAGTTACCCCCGACAGGGGTCTGGGGCCAACGTC.

About this clone: The read gets to within 3 residues of the CDR3 end, and the germline J gene fills in the rest. This chain joins TRBV5-1 and TRBJ2-2, with 14 bases matching TRBD2. Trimming at V came to 3 bases and at J to 5 bases, leaving 3 bases not matched to a gene. The CDR3 is made up of 16 amino acids. The germline V gene has CDR1 SGHRS and CDR2 YFSETQ. The CDR3 loop is CASSYGLAGGTGELFF. The DNA read from the CDR3 is TGCGCCAGCAGCTACGGACTAGCGGGGGGAACCGGGGAG.

In regard to this clone: Coverage ceases 3 residues before the CDR3 finishes, and the germline J gene fills in the end. The gene calls are TRBV7-3 and TRBJ2-3; TRBD2 matches 7 bases. CDR3 length equals 15 residues. V gave up 4 bases and J gave up 6 bases; unmatched junction bases: 10. The germline V gene encodes CDR1 SGHTA and CDR2 FQGTGA. Incomplete CDR3 DNA: TGTGCCAGCAGCTCAAATGGGGGGGGGTGGGATACG. This gives the protein CASSSNGGGWDT. The complete CDR3 reads CASSSNGGGWDTQYF. Drawing the rest from reference TRBV7-3 and TRBJ2-3, the complete variable domain is GAGVSQTPSNKVTEKGKYVELRCDPISGHTALYWYRQSLGQGPEFLIYFQGTGAADDSGLPNDRFFAVRPEGSVSTLKIQRTERGDSAVYLCASSSNGGGWDTQYFGPGTRLTVL.

In the case of this clone: The read terminates 3 residues ahead of where the CDR3 ends, so the germline J gene completes it. V usage is TRBV18 and J usage is TRBJ2-7, with D tentatively TRBD1 (6 bases). The germline V and J ends were trimmed by 5 bases and 4 bases, with 9 bases remaining between them. This CDR3 comprises 12 residues. From germline, CDR1 is KGHSH and CDR2 LQKENI. The CDR3 region is CASSAQGYEQYF. Incomplete CDR3 DNA: TGTGCCAGCTCAGCACAGGGTTACGAG.

Note on this clone: From the germline J gene comes the end of the CDR3, since the read stops 3 residues before it. The chain is built from TRBV7-8 and TRBJ1-3; a possible D gene is TRBD1 (6 bases). Germline loops: CDR1 SGHVS, CDR2 FQNEAQ. This CDR3 spans 15 amino acids. The germline V and J ends were trimmed by 4 bases and 0 bases, with 10 bases remaining between them. CDR3: CASSSQGSSGNTIYF. The covered CDR3 bases are TGTGCCAGCAGCTCCCAGGGGTCCTCTGGAAACACC. Full variable domain (outside the CDR3, taken from reference TRBV7-8 and TRBJ1-3): GAGVSQSPRYKVAKRGQDVALRCDPISGHVSLFWYQQALGQGPEFLTYFQNEAQLDKSGLPSDRFFAERPEGSVSTLKIQRTQQEDSAVYLCASSSQGSSGNTIYFGEGSWLTVV.

In the case of this clone: The CDR3 extends 3 residues past the end of the read, so its final part is completed from the germline J gene. The chain uses TRBV19 and TRBJ2-7; 9 nucleotides match TRBD1. The junction had 8 bases not matched to a gene; V was cut back by 8 bases and J by 6 bases. CDR1 is LNHDA, CDR2 SQIVND, per germline (reference sequence). The CDR3 has 13 residues. The CDR3 sequence: CASGRDRESEQYF. The covered CDR3 bases are TGTGCCAGTGGAAGGGACAGGGAGTCCGAG.

Comment on this clone: The read falls 3 residues short of the CDR3 end, and the missing part is taken from the germline J gene. This chain connects TRBV2 to TRBJ2-3; D might be TRBD2 (5 bases). Germline CDR1 reads SNHLY; CDR2 reads FYNNEI. This CDR3 region has 14 residues. Trimming left V 8 bases short and J 2 bases short, with 14 bases between. CDR3 amino acids: CASGIRRATDTQYF. The CDR3 bases that were read are TGTGCCAGCGGTATTCGGCGGGCCACAGATACG.

With respect to this clone: The read halts 3 residues ahead of the CDR3 end, with the missing end drawn from the germline J gene. This chain joins TRBV5-5 and TRBJ1-6; D is ambiguous. CDR3 length equals 14 residues. Germline CDR1 is SGHKS and CDR2 is YYEKEE (reference sequence). Trimming left V 0 bases short and J 8 bases short, with 9 bases between. CDR3 DNA (partial): TGTGCCAGCAGCTTGGTTCAGCAGGATTCACCC. This encodes CASSLVQQDSP. The CDR3 in its entirety is CASSLVQQDSPLHF.